This T cell receptor (beta chain) stems from a study of cytomegalovirus exposure and HLA in healthy donors (dated by TCRdb to the late 2010s). For context, the study as a whole: In an earlier analysis of approximately 500 of the donors, roughly 300 Gb of sequence data and some 100 million unique TCR beta sequences from about 190 million T cells were reported. An early release covering about 600 HLA-typed donors comprised approximately 290 gigabases of sequencing data and tens of millions of unique TCR sequences. Of the roughly 420 genotyped donors, 65% to 90% were placed in the genetic ancestry cluster associated with self-reported Caucasian donors. The study was designed to test whether signatures of past pathogen exposure could be identified by cataloging public T cell receptors. The study used immunosequencing to profile the T cell repertoires of several hundred subjects and linked those repertoires to cytomegalovirus serostatus. Besides the first cohort of 500 to 700 subjects, a separate validation cohort made up of 120 different subjects was used. High-throughput TCR immunosequencing, statistical association of individual TCRs with disease status, and machine learning were combined to predict cytomegalovirus infection status. In a later analysis, previously published TCR beta repertoires from 670 or so donors were re-analyzed and high-resolution HLA genotyping was added so that TCR occurrence patterns could be studied. In the later analysis, no new phenotypic data were used to find candidate immune exposures; instead, reliance was placed on TCR beta sequences and their occurrence across donors. In an earlier analysis of 500 to 650 of the donors, high-throughput TCR beta sequencing was used to judge whether each TCR beta V gene segment behaved as functional or pseudogenic. Alongside the repertoire data, information on donor age, sex, ethnicity and CMV serostatus was compiled. A later genetic analysis used genome-wide SNP genotypes for 398 of the 666 donors, treating that subset as a discovery cohort. All discovery cohort repertoires had been generated on a single sequencing platform. Both class I and class II loci were covered by HLA typing, at four-digit resolution. Typing coverage differed by locus: A, B, C, DRB1 and DQB1 were typed in about 629-630 donors, DQA1 in about 550, DPA1 in 600 to 610, and DPB1 in around 490. Because of strong linkage in the cohort, roughly five DR-DQ haplotypes were treated as single units for association and clustering. On average, about 200,000 unique TCR beta nucleotide sequences were sequenced per donor among 300 to 500 genotyped donors of the cohort, with 15% to 20% of those sequences being non-productive.

From a lookup of the germline V gene (reference sequence), CDR1 and CDR2 are SGHNT and YYREEE. Including cysteine and phenylalanine, the CDR3 has 16 amino acids. The kept DNA is CDR3 alone, 48 bases in frame from the first base. The germline ends are 15 bases apart after V is trimmed by 0 bases and J by 3 bases. The library was obtained by the immunoSEQ multiplex PCR assay. The multiplex PCR relied on a mix of 60 forward primers for TCR Vbeta segments and 13 reverse primers for TCR Jbeta segments. A multiplex PCR assay on genomic DNA amplified the CDR3 region of rearranged TCR beta genes. Amplified TCR beta libraries were sequenced as 87-base-pair reads on the Illumina HiSeq System. For the original study's pipeline: Across the roughly 600 repertoires, a later analysis counted tens of millions of unique TCR beta chains, roughly 11 million of which were shared by at least two donors. Raw reads were error-corrected and collapsed into unique sequences by a nearest-neighbor algorithm in which closely related sequences were merged to remove PCR and sequencing errors. To assign V, D and J gene segments, CDR3 sequences were aligned to IMGT reference sequences. For a sequence to be retained, a match of at least six nucleotides was required to both a V gene segment and a J gene segment. Rearrangements were called productive when the CDR3 lacked stop codons and stayed in frame with V and J; all others were non-productive. Following IMGT convention, CDR3 was defined as the stretch from the second conserved V-encoded cysteine up to the conserved J-encoded phenylalanine. Sequences without an unambiguous match to a single V gene segment were excluded from the earlier analysis of about 600 of the donors. An earlier analysis of several hundred of the donors classified V segments as functional when productive rearrangements were above 56.7% and as segregating when the standard deviation between donors was above 5%. A statistical classification framework was built for diagnosing cytomegalovirus status from the catalog of TCR beta chain sequences. V and J gene assignment, in a later analysis, came from comparing TCR nucleotide sequences with IMGT/GENE-DB human TR gene sequences. Using the TCRdist pipeline, a later analysis assigned CDR3 sequences along with most-parsimonious VDJ recombination scenarios. In a later analysis, every TCR beta chain was defined by the combination of its CDR3 amino acid sequence and its V-gene family, and reads without a unique V-gene family were dropped. As a way to deal with suspected cross-contamination and a sequencing artifact, a later analysis dropped hundreds of nucleotide sequences that were highly shared and had low generation probability. In a later analysis, a clonal expansion index was calculated for each public chain from normalized within-repertoire ranks of inferred template counts. In a later analysis, generation probabilities were computed with a VDJ recombination model fitted to out-of-frame rearrangements, and the resulting probabilities were checked against IGoR. A later analysis scored TCR-TCR, TCR-HLA and TCR-CMV co-occurrence with hypergeometric tests, applying a repertoire-size bias correction to TCR pairs. In a later analysis, false discovery rates were estimated by permuting HLA or CMV assignments 20 times. In a later analysis, co-occurring TCRs were grouped using DBSCAN, with TCRdist sequence similarity added in when clustering inside HLA-allele-positive subsets. Repertoires with fewer than 30,000 or more than 120,000 public chains, plus five repertoires with anomalous nucleotide sharing, were excluded from co-occurrence clustering. The source is immuneACCESS, and TCRdb retained only in-frame sequences with V and J called. Part of the clones is not carried over; for the studies checked, unresolved V genes explain less than half of this, and the remainder is unexplained. V and J calls and clone size follow that table, whereas D and trimming were derived from the DNA. The sample includes approximately 140,000 clones, with roughly three fifths observed a single time. Over 5% of the sample belongs to the ten largest clones.

Broad study findings and their caveats: At a false discovery rate of 0.05, a later analysis linked about 17,000 TCR beta sequences to specific HLA alleles. Over 15 rarely observed V segments, including chromosome 9 orphons, were excluded from the earlier analysis of approximately 500 of the donors because counts were too low. A later analysis found that TCR association rates varied across HLA loci, with DRB1 alleles showing the most associated TCRs and HLA-C alleles the fewest. A later analysis reported that several top co-occurrence clusters appeared linked to parvovirus B19, influenza, CMV and Epstein-Barr virus. A few of the identified cytomegalovirus-associated TCR beta chains were confirmed in vitro to be specific for cytomegalovirus antigens. A later genetic analysis reported fewer N-insertions in productive TCRs among donors in an Asian-associated ancestry cluster than the approximately 700-donor mean. Sequencing depth was assumed to be roughly uniform across donors in the presence/absence analyses, though that assumption may not hold. The 87-base-pair reads could not distinguish some IMGT-functional V segments, including TRBV6-2 and TRBV6-3, so those segments were excluded. In both the original and validation cohorts, the classifier was reported to diagnose cytomegalovirus status with high specificity and sensitivity. HLA typing was unavailable for some donors at each locus, so association tests used only the typed subset. Across donors, most TCR sequences were observed very rarely, whereas some public TCRs were present in many individuals. In this cohort, only TCR beta chains were sequenced, and detectable features were limited by the absence of alpha or paired-chain data. The study gave a list of over 150 TCR beta chains associated with cytomegalovirus. Correlated functional status among segregating V segments might reflect linkage disequilibrium, but an unknown experimental factor could not be ruled out. For the cohort, immune exposure information was limited to CMV serostatus. A further reported finding was that TCR beta sequences accurately predicted the HLA-A and HLA-B alleles for most subjects in the first cohort. A later genetic analysis associated a missense DCLRE1C variant with V-gene and J-gene trimming of TCR beta chains, and an independent cohort replicated the association. A group of highly shared sequence variants was considered likely to be a technical artifact of the sequencing pipeline. According to a later analysis, most CMV-associated TCR beta chains appeared to be HLA-restricted, and the HLA associations seemed to be driven largely by CMV exposure. An earlier analysis of 587 of the donors showed that most TCR beta V segments appeared in productive rearrangements either about 87% or about 30% of the time, which broadly matched IMGT annotations. The authors suggested that the approach could potentially be generalized to other disease states and immunological phenotypes. In a later analysis, HLA-associated TCR beta chains showed more clonal expansion and lower generation probabilities than non-associated chains that were equally common. When HLA alleles, especially DR and DQ, strongly co-occurred, TCR associations were difficult to assign to individual alleles.

The cohort comprised approximately 700 healthy bone marrow donors. All cohort members were sampled while nominally healthy, although unrecorded immune exposures were likely present. The donor tested CMV seronegative and was one of the 352 seronegative cohort members. Every donor gave a peripheral blood sample, and the peripheral blood mononuclear cells from that sample were used for TCR beta sequencing. The Qiagen DNeasy Blood Extraction Kit was used to extract genomic DNA from the blood cell samples. With regard to this clone: Its recognized antigen is unknown. One base away there is no much larger clone; base qualities are not given.

The receptor was isolated from a woman aged 60 to 75 in good health and CMV-seronegative. The rearranged chain carries TRBV5-4 and TRBJ2-5; the D gene is possibly TRBD2, with 6 bases matching. The specimen was PBMCs. The CDR3 amino acid sequence is: CASSLDGGAGKETQYF. The base sequence is TGTGCCAGCAGCTTGGACGGAGGGGCGGGGAAAGAGACCCAGTACTTC.